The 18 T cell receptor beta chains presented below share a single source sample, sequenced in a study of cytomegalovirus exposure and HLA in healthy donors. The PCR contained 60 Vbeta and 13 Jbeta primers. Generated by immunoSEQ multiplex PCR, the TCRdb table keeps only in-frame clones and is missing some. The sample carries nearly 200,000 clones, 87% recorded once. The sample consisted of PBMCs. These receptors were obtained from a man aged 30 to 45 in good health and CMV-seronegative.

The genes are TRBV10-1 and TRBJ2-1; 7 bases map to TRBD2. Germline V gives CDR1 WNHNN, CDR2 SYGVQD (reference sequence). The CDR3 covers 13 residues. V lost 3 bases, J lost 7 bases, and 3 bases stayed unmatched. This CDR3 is CASSETSDNEQFF. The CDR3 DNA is TGCGCCAGCAGTGAAACTAGCGATAATGAGCAGTTCTTC.

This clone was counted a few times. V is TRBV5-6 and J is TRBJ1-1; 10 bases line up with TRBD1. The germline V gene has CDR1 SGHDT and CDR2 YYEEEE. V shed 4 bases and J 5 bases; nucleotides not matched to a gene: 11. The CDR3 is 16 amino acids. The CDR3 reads CASSPGTGAIFTEAFF. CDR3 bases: TGTGCCAGCAGCCCCGGGACAGGGGCCATCTTTACTGAAGCTTTCTTT.

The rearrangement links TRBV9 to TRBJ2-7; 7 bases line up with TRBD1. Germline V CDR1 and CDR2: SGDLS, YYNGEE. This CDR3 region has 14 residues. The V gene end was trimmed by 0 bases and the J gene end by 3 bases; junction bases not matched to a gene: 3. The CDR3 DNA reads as TGTGCCAGCAGCGTAGGACAGGGTGGCTACGAGCAGTACTTC. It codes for CASSVGQGGYEQYF.

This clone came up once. For the CDR3, the DNA is TGTGCCAGCAGTGGGACAGGGGGCCAAGTGCCAACCTACAATGAGCAGTTCTTC. Its translation: CASSGTGGQVPTYNEQFF. This sequence joins TRBV2 and TRBJ2-1; 11 bases line up with TRBD1. The CDR3 has 18 residues. The V gene's germline CDR1 is SNHLY and CDR2 FYNNEI. Losses at the gene ends were 4 bases for V and 2 bases for J; bases not matched to a gene: 10.

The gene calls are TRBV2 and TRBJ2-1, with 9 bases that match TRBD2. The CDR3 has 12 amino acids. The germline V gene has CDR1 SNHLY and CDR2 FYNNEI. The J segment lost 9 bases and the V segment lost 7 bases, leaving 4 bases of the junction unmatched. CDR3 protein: CASTALAGEQFF. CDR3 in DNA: TGTGCCAGCACAGCACTAGCGGGTGAGCAGTTCTTC.

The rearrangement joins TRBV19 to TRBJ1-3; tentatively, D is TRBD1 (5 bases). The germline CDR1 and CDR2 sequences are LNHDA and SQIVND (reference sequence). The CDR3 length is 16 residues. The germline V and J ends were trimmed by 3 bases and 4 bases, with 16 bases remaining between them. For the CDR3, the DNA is TGTGCCAGTAGTATTCGACTCCCGACAGCAGGAAACACCATATATTTT. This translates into CASSIRLPTAGNTIYF. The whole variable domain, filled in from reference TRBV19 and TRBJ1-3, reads DGGITQSPKYLFRKEGQNVTLSCEQNLNHDAMYWYRQDPGQGLRLIYYSQIVNDFQKGDIAEGYSVSREKKESFPLTVTSAQKNPTAFYLCASSIRLPTAGNTIYFGEGSWLTVV.

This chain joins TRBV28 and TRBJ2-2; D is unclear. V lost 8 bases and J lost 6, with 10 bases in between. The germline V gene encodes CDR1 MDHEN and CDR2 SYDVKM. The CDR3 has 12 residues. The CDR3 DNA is TGTGCCAGCTGGAGAAAACCCGGGGAGCTGTTTTTT. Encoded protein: CASWRKPGELFF. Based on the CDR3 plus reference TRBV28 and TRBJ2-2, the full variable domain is DVKVTQSSRYLVKRTGEKVFLECVQDMDHENMFWYRQDPGLGLRLIYFSYDVKMKEKGDIPEGYSVSREKKERFSLILESASTNQTSMYLCASWRKPGELFFGEGSRLTVL.

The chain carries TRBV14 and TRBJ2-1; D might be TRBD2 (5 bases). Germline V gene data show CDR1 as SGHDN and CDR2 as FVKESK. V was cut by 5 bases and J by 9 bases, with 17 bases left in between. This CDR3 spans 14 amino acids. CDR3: CASSNRTARGEQFF. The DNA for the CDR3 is TGTGCCAGCAGCAACCGGACGGCCCGGGGTGAGCAGTTCTTC.

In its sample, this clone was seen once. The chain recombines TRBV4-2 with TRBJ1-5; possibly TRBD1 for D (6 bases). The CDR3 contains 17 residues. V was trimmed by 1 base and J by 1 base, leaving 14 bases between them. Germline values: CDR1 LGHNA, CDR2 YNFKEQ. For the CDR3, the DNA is TGTGCCAGCAGCCAAGCGGGGGGGGCGGCCAGCAATCAGCCCCAGCATTTT. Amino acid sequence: CASSQAGGAASNQPQHF.

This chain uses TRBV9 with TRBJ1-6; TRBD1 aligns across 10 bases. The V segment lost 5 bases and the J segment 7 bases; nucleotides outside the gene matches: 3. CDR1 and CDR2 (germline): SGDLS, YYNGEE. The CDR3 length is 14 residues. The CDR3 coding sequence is TGTGCCAGCAGTGGACAGGGGGGAAATTCACCCCTCCACTTT. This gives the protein CASSGQGGNSPLHF.

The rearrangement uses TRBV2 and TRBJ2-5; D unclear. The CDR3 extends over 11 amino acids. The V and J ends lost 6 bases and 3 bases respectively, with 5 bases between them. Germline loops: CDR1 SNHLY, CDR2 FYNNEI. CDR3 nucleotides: TGTGCCAGCAGCCCCGAAGAGACCCAGTACTTC. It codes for CASSPEETQYF.

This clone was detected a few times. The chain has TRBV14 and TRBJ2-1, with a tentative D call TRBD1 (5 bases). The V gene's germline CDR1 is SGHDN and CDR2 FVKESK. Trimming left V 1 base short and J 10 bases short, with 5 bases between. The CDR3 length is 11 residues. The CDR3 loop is CASSQGTEQFF. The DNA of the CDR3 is TGTGCCAGCAGCCAAGGGACAGAGCAGTTCTTC.

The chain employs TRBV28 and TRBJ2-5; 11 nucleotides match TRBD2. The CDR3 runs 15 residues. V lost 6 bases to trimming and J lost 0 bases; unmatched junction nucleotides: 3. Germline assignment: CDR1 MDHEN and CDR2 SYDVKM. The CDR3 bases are TGTGCCAGCAGAGGGACTAGCGGACACCAAGAGACCCAGTACTTC. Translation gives CASRGTSGHQETQYF.

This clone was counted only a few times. In DNA form, the CDR3 reads TGTGCCTGCCGGAGGACTAATGAAAAACTGTTTTTT. This translates into CACRRTNEKLFF. The rearrangement links TRBV30 to TRBJ1-4; D uncertain. The CDR3 has 12 residues. The V gene lost 6 bases and the J gene lost 2 bases, with 7 bases spanning the gap. From germline, CDR1 is GTSNPN and CDR2 SVGIG (reference sequence).

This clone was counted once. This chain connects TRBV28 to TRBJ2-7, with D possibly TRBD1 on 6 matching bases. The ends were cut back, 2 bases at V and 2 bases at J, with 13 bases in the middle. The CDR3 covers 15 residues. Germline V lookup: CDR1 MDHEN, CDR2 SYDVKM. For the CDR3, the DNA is TGTGCCAGCAGTTTACCCGGCAGGGGCCCCTACGAGCAGTACTTC. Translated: CASSLPGRGPYEQYF. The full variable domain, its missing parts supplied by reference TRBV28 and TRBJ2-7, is DVKVTQSSRYLVKRTGEKVFLECVQDMDHENMFWYRQDPGLGLRLIYFSYDVKMKEKGDIPEGYSVSREKKERFSLILESASTNQTSMYLCASSLPGRGPYEQYFGPGTRLTVT.

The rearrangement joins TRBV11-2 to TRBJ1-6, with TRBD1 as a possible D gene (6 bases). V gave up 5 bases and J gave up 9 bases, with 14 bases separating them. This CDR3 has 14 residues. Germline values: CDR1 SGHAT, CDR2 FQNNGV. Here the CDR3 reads CASSTTGGLSPLHF. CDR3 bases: TGTGCCAGCAGCACCACGGGGGGGCTTTCACCCCTCCACTTT.

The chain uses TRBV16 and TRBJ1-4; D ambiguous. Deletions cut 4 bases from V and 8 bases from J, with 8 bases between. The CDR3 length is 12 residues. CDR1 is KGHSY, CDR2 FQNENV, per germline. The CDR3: CASSRLEEKLFF. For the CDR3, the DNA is TGTGCCAGCAGCCGCCTAGAGGAAAAACTGTTTTTT.

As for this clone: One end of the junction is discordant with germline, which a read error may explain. In nucleotides, the CDR3 is TGTGCTAGCAGCTTAGCGGGCAACCGTAACGAGCAGTACTTC. It yields the protein CASSLAGNRNEQYF. The V call is TRBV7-7, the J call TRBJ2-7; TRBD2 agrees at 7 bases. The CDR3 sequence is 14 residues long. Looked up from germline, CDR1 is SSHAT and CDR2 is FNYEAQ (reference sequence).